The rows below give T cell receptor beta chains drawn from one sample of a study of cytomegalovirus exposure and HLA in healthy donors. Sequencing was performed with immunoSEQ multiplex PCR; in TCRdb, only in-frame clones are kept and a portion is missing. The repertoire holds about 200,000 clones, with roughly 80% as singletons. Sequenced sample: PBMCs. Receptor source: a man between 25 and 39 years old in good health and CMV-seronegative. The CDR3 runs from the conserved cysteine through the conserved F or W. Fields, in order: J gene, clone size, D gene, V gene, CDR3 DNA, CDR3 protein. D genes are given only for firm matches. A row's size may be missing; if present it is once, few, many or a size class.

TRBJ2-7 NA TRBD1 TRBV10-3 TGTGCCATCAGTGAAACAGGGGCCTACGAGCAGTACTTC CAISETGAYEQYF
TRBJ2-1 NA TRBD1 TRBV19 TGTGCCAGTAGTATTGATGGGGACAGGAACAATGAGCAGTTCTTC CASSIDGDRNNEQFF
TRBJ1-1 NA TRBD1 TRBV5-1 TGCGCCAGCAGCTTTTCCGGGACAGTAGGACTAAACACTGAAGCTTTCTTT CASSFSGTVGLNTEAFF
TRBJ1-4 NA TRBD1 TRBV6-4 TGTGCCAGCAGGCCGGGACAGCCGACGATGGGAAATGAAAAACTGTTTTTT CASRPGQPTMGNEKLFF
TRBJ2-7 NA TRBD1 TRBV6-1 TGTGCCAGCAGGCTGACAGGGTCCTACGAGCAGTACTTC CASRLTGSYEQYF
TRBJ1-4 NA NA TRBV11-2 TGTGCCAGCAGCTTAAATCTCGGACAAATGGAAAAACTGTTTTTT CASSLNLGQMEKLFF
TRBJ2-4 NA TRBD2 TRBV4-3 TGCGCCAGCAGCCAAGGGCTAGCGGGGTTAGCCAAAAACATTCAGTACTTC CASSQGLAGLAKNIQYF
TRBJ2-5 NA NA TRBV5-6 TGTGCCAGCAGCTTACCGGGCCCTAGCAAGACCCAGTACTTC CASSLPGPSKTQYF
TRBJ1-2 NA TRBD1 TRBV5-4 TGTGCCAGCAGCATCCCGGACAGGGGAGGGGATGGCTACACCTTC CASSIPDRGGDGYTF
TRBJ2-3 NA NA TRBV12-1 TGTGCCAGCAGCTTACTAGCCCCTAGCACAGATACGCAGTATTTT CASSLLAPSTDTQYF
TRBJ1-6 NA NA TRBV28 TGTGCCAGCAGTTTACCCTCTGAGGGTTCACCCCTCCACTTT CASSLPSEGSPLHF
TRBJ2-7 NA NA TRBV5-1 TGCGCCAGCAGCTTGGTTGATTCCTACGAGCAGTACTTC CASSLVDSYEQYF
TRBJ2-6 NA NA TRBV6-6 TGTGCCAGCGGACAGTTTCAAACTGGGGCCAGCGTCCTGACTTTC CASGQFQTGASVLTF
TRBJ1-1 NA NA TRBV6-5 TGTGCCGCCTCCGAAGGCAGGGCGAACACTGAAGCTTTCTTT CAASEGRANTEAFF
TRBJ2-1 NA NA TRBV7-3 TGTGCCAGCAGCTTATCCGGCGGTCACAATGAGCAGTTCTTC CASSLSGGHNEQFF
TRBJ1-4 NA TRBD1 TRBV28 TGTGCCAGCAGGATTCCGGGACAGACTAATGAAAAACTGTTTTTT CASRIPGQTNEKLFF
TRBJ2-3 NA TRBD2 TRBV5-1 TGCGCCAGCAGCTTGACAGCGGGGGGGCCGGATACGCAGTATTTT CASSLTAGGPDTQYF
TRBJ2-3 NA NA TRBV11-2 TGTGCCAGCAGCTTACCGGGGGATGATACGCAGTATTTT CASSLPGDDTQYF
TRBJ1-3 NA NA TRBV2 TGTGCCAGCAGTGCCAGTGTTTATGGAAACACCATATATTTT CASSASVYGNTIYF
TRBJ2-2 NA TRBD1 TRBV18 TGTGCCAGCTCAACACAAGGGACAGGGAAGACCGGGGAGCTGTTTTTT CASSTQGTGKTGELFF
TRBJ2-5 few TRBD1 TRBV28 TGTGCCAGCAGTTTAGGACAGGGGCTACAAGAGACCCAGTACTTC CASSLGQGLQETQYF